The 23 T cell receptor beta chains presented below share a single source sample, sequenced in a study of early T cells in non-severe SARS-CoV-2 infection. TCRdb passed the 5' RACE reads through MiXCR, listing each CDR3 protein once. The repertoire holds nearly 45,000 distinct CDR3 sequences, with around 10% as singletons. Source material: whole blood. Source of these receptors: an adult who was a healthcare worker with PCR-confirmed SARS-CoV-2 infection or an uninfected control (not recorded which).

This clonotype has a count of ten or more. The chain joins TRBV20-1 to TRBJ2-1; 8 nucleotides align to TRBD2. CDR1 is DFQATT, CDR2 SNEGSKA, per germline (reference sequence). The junction had 23 bases not matched to a gene; V was cut back by 3 bases and J by 4 bases. The CDR3 is 20 residues long. Here the CDR3 reads CSASSFSSRGRQRIYNEQFF. The DNA of the CDR3 is TGCAGTGCTAGTTCGTTCTCAAGTCGCGGGAGGCAACGGATATACAATGAGCAGTTCTTC.

In this sample, this clonotype turned up many times. The rearrangement links TRBV28 to TRBJ2-6; a weak D match, TRBD2 (6 bases). V was trimmed by 8 bases and J by 3 bases, leaving 14 bases between them. Germline CDR1 MDHEN, CDR2 SYDVKM. The CDR3 is made up of 15 amino acids. The CDR3 DNA follows: TGTGCCAGCGTCTCCCCTAGCGTTGGGGCCAACGTCCTGACTTTC. It is translated as CASVSPSVGANVLTF.

This chain connects TRBV29-1 to TRBJ1-2; the D gene is possibly TRBD1 (5 bases). V gave up 0 bases and J gave up 4 bases, with 18 bases separating them. The CDR3 length is 16 residues. From germline, CDR1 is SQVTM and CDR2 ANQGSEA. CDR3 protein: CSVEDRGQGRSYGYTF. In DNA, the CDR3 is TGCAGCGTTGAAGATCGGGGCCAGGGACGTTCCTATGGCTACACCTTC.

Many counts were recorded for this clonotype. CDR3 DNA sequence: TGCAGTGCAGAAAACTCGGAGGGTTATGGCTACACCTTC. This sequence encodes CSAENSEGYGYTF. The rearrangement joins TRBV20-1 to TRBJ1-2, with D unclear. Trimming removed 6 bases from V and 5 bases from J, with 16 bases in between. The germline CDR1 and CDR2 sequences are DFQATT and SNEGSKA (reference sequence). This CDR3 region has 13 residues.

This clonotype was found a few times. J is TRBJ1-2 and V is TRBV14, with 8 bases that match TRBD1. V was pared by 3 bases and J by 2 bases, with 5 bases of the junction left unmatched. This CDR3 is 15 amino acids long. Germline loops: CDR1 SGHDN, CDR2 FVKESK. The CDR3 coding sequence is TGTGCCAGCAGCCACCGGACAGGGAGGAACTATGGCTACACCTTC. This gives the protein CASSHRTGRNYGYTF.

This clonotype has at least ten counts. V usage is TRBV19 and J usage is TRBJ2-3, with D perhaps being TRBD1 or TRBD2 (5 bases each). The CDR3 length is 14 residues. V lost 4 bases to trimming and J lost 2 bases, with 10 bases between them. From germline, CDR1 is LNHDA and CDR2 SQIVND (reference sequence). The CDR3 spells CASSTGPVTDTQYF. DNA for the CDR3: TGTGCCAGTAGTACGGGACCCGTCACAGATACGCAGTATTTT.

At least ten counts were recorded for this clonotype. This rearrangement joins TRBV30 to TRBJ2-7, with 8 bases identical to TRBD1. The V gene's germline CDR1 is GTSNPN and CDR2 SVGIG (reference sequence). The CDR3 extends over 15 amino acids. The V gene end was trimmed by 0 bases and the J gene end by 7 bases; junction bases not matched to a gene: 11. CDR3 protein: CAWSVLAGGKGEQYF. CDR3 sequence (DNA): TGTGCCTGGAGTGTACTGGCAGGGGGCAAGGGGGAGCAGTACTTC.

The genes are TRBV20-1 and TRBJ2-5, with TRBD1 matching over 12 bases. With 5 bases clipped from V and 8 bases from J, the junction kept 6 bases outside the gene matches. The CDR3 is 13 residues long. Germline V gives CDR1 DFQATT, CDR2 SNEGSKA (reference sequence). The CDR3 here is CSAGTGGSVTQYF. As DNA, the CDR3 is TGCAGTGCTGGGACAGGGGGCAGTGTCACCCAGTACTTC.

The rearrangement links TRBV7-2 to TRBJ1-2; tentatively, D is TRBD1 (5 bases). Germline lookup yields CDR1 SGHTA and CDR2 FQGNSA. The CDR3 runs 17 residues. V was cut by 4 bases and J by 2 bases, with 20 bases left in between. The CDR3 protein is CASSSDPGGGENYGYTF. The CDR3 region has the DNA TGTGCCAGCAGCTCAGACCCGGGGGGAGGAGAGAACTATGGCTACACCTTC.

This clonotype was seen repeatedly, ten times or more. V usage is TRBV14 and J usage is TRBJ2-7, with 10 nucleotides matching TRBD1. Trimming took 2 bases from V and 6 from J; bases not matched to a gene: 4. The germline CDR1 and CDR2 sequences are SGHDN and FVKESK. This CDR3 spans 14 amino acids. CDR3 in amino acids: CASSQRTGGSEQYF. The CDR3 DNA reads TGTGCCAGCAGCCAACGGACAGGGGGTAGCGAGCAGTACTTC.

This chain connects TRBV2 to TRBJ2-3; tentatively, D is TRBD2 (6 bases). This CDR3 has 19 amino acids. Per the germline V gene, CDR1 is SNHLY and CDR2 is FYNNEI. The germline V and J ends were trimmed by 2 bases and 3 bases, with 24 bases remaining between them. The DNA of the CDR3 is TGTGCCAGCAGTGAAAGATCTTTTCGAAGGAGGGCCGGGACAGATACGCAGTATTTT. Its protein is CASSERSFRRRAGTDTQYF.

In this sample, this clonotype turned up many times. V gene TRBV28 combines with J gene TRBJ2-1, with D possibly being TRBD1 or TRBD2 (5 bases each). Germline loops: CDR1 MDHEN, CDR2 SYDVKM. The V gene lost 6 bases and the J gene lost 6 bases, with 12 bases spanning the gap. The CDR3 runs to 13 residues. The CDR3 DNA sequence: TGTGCCAGCAGCCGGGACCACCTCAATGAGCAGTTCTTC. Its protein product is CASSRDHLNEQFF.

This clonotype was counted at least ten times. The chain combines TRBV4-1 with TRBJ2-3; 7 nucleotides match TRBD1. With 4 bases clipped from V and 1 base from J, the junction kept 11 bases outside the gene matches. The CDR3 runs to 17 residues. The germline gives CDR1 MGHRA, CDR2 YSYEKL. CDR3 DNA: TGCGCCAGCAGCCGGTTGTTAGGGGGCGCCGGCACAGATACGCAGTATTTT. This gives the protein CASSRLLGGAGTDTQYF.

This clonotype was counted ten times or more. The J gene is TRBJ1-3, the V gene TRBV12-3 or TRBV12-4; D unclear. V lost 10 bases and J lost 3, with 10 bases in between. This CDR3 has 12 amino acids. For the CDR3, the DNA is TGTGCCATGGTATTTCTTGGAAACACCATATATTTT. Its protein is CAMVFLGNTIYF.

This clonotype was counted many times. The V gene is TRBV7-9, the J gene TRBJ2-3; TRBD2 matches 12 bases. Trimming took 5 bases from V and 4 from J; bases not matched to a gene: 4. This CDR3 has 15 residues. Looked up from germline, CDR1 is SEHNR and CDR2 is FQNEAQ (reference sequence). The CDR3 sequence is CASSLTSGRADTQYF. Here the CDR3 DNA reads TGTGCCAGCAGCCTGACTAGCGGGAGAGCAGATACGCAGTATTTT. Drawing the rest from reference TRBV7-9 and TRBJ2-3, the complete variable domain is DTGVSQNPRHKITKRGQNVTFRCDPISEHNRLYWYRQTLGQGPEFLTYFQNEAQLEKSRLLSDRFSAERPKGSFSTLEIQRTEQGDSAMYLCASSLTSGRADTQYFGPGTRLTVL.

This clonotype has ten or more counts. The chain employs TRBV10-3 and TRBJ1-2, with D possibly TRBD1 on 6 matching bases. Germline V lookup: CDR1 ENHRY, CDR2 SYGVKD. The germline V and J ends were trimmed by 4 bases and 4 bases, with 19 bases remaining between them. The CDR3 is 16 residues long. The CDR3 loop reads CAISAGHQMVSYGYTF. The CDR3 bases are TGTGCCATCAGTGCGGGACATCAGATGGTGAGCTATGGCTACACCTTC.

This rearrangement joins TRBV29-1 to TRBJ1-6, with D perhaps TRBD1 (5 bases). V lost 6 bases to trimming and J lost 6 bases, with 12 bases between them. This CDR3 has 13 residues. CDR1 SQVTM and CDR2 ANQGSEA come from the germline V gene. The CDR3 protein is CSVMTDINSPLHF. The CDR3 region has the DNA TGCAGCGTAATGACAGACATTAATTCACCCCTCCACTTT. Full variable domain (missing parts from reference TRBV29-1 and TRBJ1-6): SAVISQKPSRDICQRGTSLTIQCQVDSQVTMMFWYRQQPGQSLTLIATANQGSEATYESGFVIDKFPISRPNLTFSTLTVSNMSPEDSSIYLCSVMTDINSPLHFGNGTRLTVT.

This chain links TRBV6-2 or TRBV6-3 with TRBJ1-1, with D perhaps TRBD1 (6 bases). Germline V gene sequence: CDR1 MNHEY, CDR2 SVGEGT. V was trimmed by 6 bases and J by 7 bases, leaving 15 bases between them. This CDR3 region has 13 residues. CDR3 bases: TGTGCCAGCAGCCACGGGGGGCTTGGTGAAGCTTTCTTT. This gives the protein CASSHGGLGEAFF.

This clonotype was seen ten or more times. The genes are TRBV11-2 and TRBJ2-6; the D is unclear. The CDR3 has 14 residues. V was clipped by 5 bases and J by 4 bases, with 9 bases between them. In germline, CDR1 is SGHAT, CDR2 FQNNGV. CDR3 bases: TGTGCCAGCAGCCAGGACCCCGGGGCCAACGTCCTGACTTTC. It is translated as CASSQDPGANVLTF. Complete variable domain (other parts from reference TRBV11-2 and TRBJ2-6): EAGVAQSPRYKIIEKRQSVAFWCNPISGHATLYWYQQILGQGPKLLIQFQNNGVVDDSQLPKDRFSAERLKGVDSTLKIQPAKLEDSAVYLCASSQDPGANVLTFGAGSRLTVL.

Many counts were recorded for this clonotype. J is TRBJ2-1 and V is TRBV29-1, with 9 bases lining up with TRBD2. Trimming at V came to 5 bases and at J to 8 bases, leaving 4 bases not matched to a gene. Germline V lookup: CDR1 SQVTM, CDR2 ANQGSEA. The CDR3 contains 12 residues. This CDR3 is CSVRREGDEQFF. In DNA form, the CDR3 reads TGCAGCGTTCGGCGGGAGGGGGATGAGCAGTTCTTC.

This chain connects TRBV12-3 or TRBV12-4 to TRBJ1-5; no clear D gene. The germline V and J ends were trimmed by 6 bases and 7 bases, with 19 bases remaining between them. The CDR3 sequence is 15 residues long. The CDR3 sequence is CASSQAEFKLQPQHF. The CDR3 DNA sequence: TGTGCCAGCAGCCAAGCGGAATTCAAACTCCAGCCCCAGCATTTT.

This clonotype was counted at least ten times. The chain is built from TRBV7-2 and TRBJ2-3, with TRBD2 matching over 10 bases. V dropped 5 bases and J dropped 3; count of bases not matched to a gene: 14. Germline CDR1 reads SGHTA; CDR2 reads FQGNSA. The CDR3 is 18 amino acids. The CDR3 here is CASSPYLSSGRATDTQYF. CDR3 DNA: TGTGCCAGCAGCCCCTACTTGTCTAGCGGGAGAGCGACAGATACGCAGTATTTT.

This chain uses TRBV11-2 with TRBJ2-2, with TRBD2 identical over 8 bases. Germline CDR1 and CDR2: SGHAT and FQNNGV. Trimming cost V 2 bases and J 6 bases; bases outside gene matches: 2. This CDR3 contains 14 residues. For the CDR3, the DNA is TGTGCCAGCAGCTTAAACGGGAGGGCCGGGGAGCTGTTTTTT. Protein: CASSLNGRAGELFF.